This TCR beta chain emerged from a study of cytomegalovirus exposure and HLA in healthy donors. Points from the study as a whole: Beyond CMV serostatus, there was no information to go on about immune exposure.

PCR used 60 Vbeta primers and 13 Jbeta primers. Authors' data handling: Tens of millions of unique TCR beta chains, 10 million to 13 million of them shared, were counted by a later analysis. Using immunoSEQ multiplex PCR, the repertoire was profiled, and TCRdb retains in-frame clones only, with some absent. D and trimming were read from the DNA, whereas the V and J calls and clone size are those reported in that table. The sample records 200,000 to 250,000 clones, 75% to 80% being singletons. As for this clone: The antigen is not known.

The clonotype comes from a man younger than 35 in good health and CMV-seronegative. The sample comprised PBMCs.

This CDR3 is CASSLGQGTSNEKLFF. CDR3 nucleotide sequence: TGTGCCAGCAGCTTGGGTCAGGGGACGTCTAATGAAAAACTGTTTTTT. The J gene is TRBJ1-4, the V gene TRBV5-6; maybe TRBD1 (6 bases). The CDR3 is 16 amino acids. In germline, CDR1 is SGHDT, CDR2 YYEEEE. V lost 0 bases to trimming and J lost 3 bases, with 12 bases between them.